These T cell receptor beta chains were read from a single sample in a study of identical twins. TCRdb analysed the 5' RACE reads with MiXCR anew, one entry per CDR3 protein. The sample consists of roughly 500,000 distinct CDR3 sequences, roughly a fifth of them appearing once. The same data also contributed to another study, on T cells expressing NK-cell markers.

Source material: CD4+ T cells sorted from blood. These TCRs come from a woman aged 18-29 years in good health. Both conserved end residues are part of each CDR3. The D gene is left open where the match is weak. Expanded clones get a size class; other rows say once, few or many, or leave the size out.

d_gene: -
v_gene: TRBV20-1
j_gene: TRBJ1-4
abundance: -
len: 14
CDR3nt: TGCAGTGCTAGAGATACAGGGACCTCAGGAAAACTGTTTTTT
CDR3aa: CSARDTGTSGKLFF

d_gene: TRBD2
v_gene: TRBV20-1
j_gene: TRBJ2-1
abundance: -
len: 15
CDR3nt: TGCAGCGGGAGAGCGGGAGGTAACTCCTACAATGAGCAGTTCTTC
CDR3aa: CSGRAGGNSYNEQFF

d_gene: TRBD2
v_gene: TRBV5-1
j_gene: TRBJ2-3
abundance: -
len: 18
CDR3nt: TGCGCCAGCAGCCTCGGGACTAGCGGGAGGGCTAGCACAGATACGCAGTATTTT
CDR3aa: CASSLGTSGRASTDTQYF

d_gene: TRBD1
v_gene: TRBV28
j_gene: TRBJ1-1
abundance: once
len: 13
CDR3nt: TGTGCCAGCAGTTTTTTAGGGGGCTACGAAGCTTTCTTT
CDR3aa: CASSFLGGYEAFF

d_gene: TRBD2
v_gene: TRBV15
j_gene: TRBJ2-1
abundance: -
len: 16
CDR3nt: TGTGCCACCAGCAGAGAGGGGAGCGGGAGGGCCGCTGAGCAGTTCTTC
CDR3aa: CATSREGSGRAAEQFF

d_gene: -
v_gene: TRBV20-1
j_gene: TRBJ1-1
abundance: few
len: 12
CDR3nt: TGCAGTGGAAAGGTTCAGAACACTGAAGCTTTCTTT
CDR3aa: CSGKVQNTEAFF

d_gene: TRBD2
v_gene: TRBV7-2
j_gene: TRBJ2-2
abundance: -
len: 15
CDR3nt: TGTGCCAGCAGCTTATCCAGCGGGAGCCACGGGGAGCTGTTTTTT
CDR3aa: CASSLSSGSHGELFF

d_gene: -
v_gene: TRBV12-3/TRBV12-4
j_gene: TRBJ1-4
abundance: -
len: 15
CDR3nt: TGTGCCAGCAGTTTCAACTCCCCAACTAATGAAAAACTGTTTTTT
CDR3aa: CASSFNSPTNEKLFF

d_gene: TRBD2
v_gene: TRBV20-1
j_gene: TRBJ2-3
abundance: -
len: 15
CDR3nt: TGCAGTGCTGGTATAGCGGGAGGATTGAGAGATACGCAGTATTTT
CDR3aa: CSAGIAGGLRDTQYF

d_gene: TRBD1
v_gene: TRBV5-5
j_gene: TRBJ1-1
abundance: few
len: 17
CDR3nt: TGTGCCAGCAGCCTTTGGCTCACAGGGGCCGAGAACACTGAAGCTTTCTTT
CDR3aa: CASSLWLTGAENTEAFF

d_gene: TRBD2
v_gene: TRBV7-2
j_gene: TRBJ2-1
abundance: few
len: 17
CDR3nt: TGTGCCAGCAGCTTAGCAGTAGCGGGAGTTATCTACAATGAGCAGTTCTTC
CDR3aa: CASSLAVAGVIYNEQFF

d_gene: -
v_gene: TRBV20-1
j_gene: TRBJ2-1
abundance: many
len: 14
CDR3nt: TGCAGTGCTAGCCGGGGATCGACCAACAATGAGCAGTTCTTC
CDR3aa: CSASRGSTNNEQFF

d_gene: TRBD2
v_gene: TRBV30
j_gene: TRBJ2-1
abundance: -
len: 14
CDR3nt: TGTGCCTGGAGTGTTGGGCAGTTAGCGGGGAAGCAGTTCTTC
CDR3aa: CAWSVGQLAGKQFF

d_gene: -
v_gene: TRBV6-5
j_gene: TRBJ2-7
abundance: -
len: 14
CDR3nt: TGTGCCAGCAGTTATAGTCGGCTAGCCTACGAGCAGTACTTC
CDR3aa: CASSYSRLAYEQYF

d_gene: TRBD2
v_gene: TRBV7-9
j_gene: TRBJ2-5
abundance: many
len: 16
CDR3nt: TGTGCCAGCAGCCGGGGGACTAGCGGGAGCTCAGAGACCCAGTACTTC
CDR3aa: CASSRGTSGSSETQYF

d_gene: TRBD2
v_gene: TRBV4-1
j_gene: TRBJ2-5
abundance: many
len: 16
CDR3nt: TGCGCCAGCAGCCAAGAAAGTGTCAGCGGGGGAGGGACCCAGTACTTC
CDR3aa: CASSQESVSGGGTQYF

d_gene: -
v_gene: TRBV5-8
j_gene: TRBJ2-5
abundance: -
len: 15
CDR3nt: TGTGCCAGCAGCTTGTTGGGGGGAAGGCAAGAGACCCAGTACTTC
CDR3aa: CASSLLGGRQETQYF

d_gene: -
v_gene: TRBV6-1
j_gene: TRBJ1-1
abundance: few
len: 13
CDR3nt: TGTGCCAGCAAACTATCGCGGAACACTGAAGCTTTCTTT
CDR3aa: CASKLSRNTEAFF

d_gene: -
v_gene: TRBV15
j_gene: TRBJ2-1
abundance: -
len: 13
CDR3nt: TGTGCCACCAGCAGAGATGTGGGGTATGAGCAGTTCTTC
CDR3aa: CATSRDVGYEQFF

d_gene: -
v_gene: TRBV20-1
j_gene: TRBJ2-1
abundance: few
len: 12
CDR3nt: TGCAGTGCTAAGAGGGCCTACAATGAGCAGTTCTTC
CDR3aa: CSAKRAYNEQFF

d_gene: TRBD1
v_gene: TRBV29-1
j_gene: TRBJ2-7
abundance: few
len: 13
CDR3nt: TGCAGCGCAAGGGACAGGGCCGGCTCCGAGCAGTACTTC
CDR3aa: CSARDRAGSEQYF

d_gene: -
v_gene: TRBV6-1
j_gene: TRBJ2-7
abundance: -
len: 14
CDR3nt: TGTGCCAGCAGTATGGTAACAGGGGGGGGCGAGCAGTACTTC
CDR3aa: CASSMVTGGGEQYF

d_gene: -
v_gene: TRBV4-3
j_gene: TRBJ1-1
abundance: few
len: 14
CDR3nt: TGCGCCAGCAGCCAAGATTTGGATAACACTGAAGCTTTCTTT
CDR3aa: CASSQDLDNTEAFF

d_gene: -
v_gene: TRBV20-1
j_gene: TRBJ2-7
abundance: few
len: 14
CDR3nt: TGCAGTGCTCCACGGGCAGGGCAAGCCTACGAGCAGTACTTC
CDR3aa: CSAPRAGQAYEQYF

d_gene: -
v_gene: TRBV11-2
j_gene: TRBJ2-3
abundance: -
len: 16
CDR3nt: TGTGCCAGCGGACACAGCCATGGACCCGAGCCACATACGCAGTATTTT
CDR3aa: CASGHSHGPEPHTQYF

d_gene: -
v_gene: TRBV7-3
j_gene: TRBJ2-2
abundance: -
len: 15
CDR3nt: TGTGCCAGCAGCCAAGACCCCATGGCCACCGGGGAGCTGTTTTTT
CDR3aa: CASSQDPMATGELFF

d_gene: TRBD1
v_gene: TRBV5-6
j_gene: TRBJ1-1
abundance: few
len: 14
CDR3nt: TGTGCCAGCAGCTCGACGGGACAGATCACTGAAGCTTTCTTT
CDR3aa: CASSSTGQITEAFF

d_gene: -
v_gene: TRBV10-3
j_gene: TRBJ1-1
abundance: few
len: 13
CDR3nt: TGTGCCATCAGTGATCTCTGGGGGGGTGAAGCTTTCTTT
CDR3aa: CAISDLWGGEAFF

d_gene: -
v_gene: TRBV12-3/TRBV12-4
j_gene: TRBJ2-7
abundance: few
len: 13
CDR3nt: TGTGCCAGCAGTGCCACATCTAGTAACGAGCAGTACTTC
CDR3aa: CASSATSSNEQYF

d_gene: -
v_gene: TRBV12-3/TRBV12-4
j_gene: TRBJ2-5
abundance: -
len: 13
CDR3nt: TGTGCCAGCGGCCCCGGATACGGTGAGACCCAGTACTTC
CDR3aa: CASGPGYGETQYF

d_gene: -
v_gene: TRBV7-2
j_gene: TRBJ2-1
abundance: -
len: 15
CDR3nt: TGTGCCAGCAGCTTAGGAGGGGCTCCGGGGAATGAGCAGTTCTTC
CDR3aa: CASSLGGAPGNEQFF

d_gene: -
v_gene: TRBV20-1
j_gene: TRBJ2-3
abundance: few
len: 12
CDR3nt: TGCAGTGCCCCTGAGGTCACAGATACGCAGTATTTT
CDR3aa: CSAPEVTDTQYF

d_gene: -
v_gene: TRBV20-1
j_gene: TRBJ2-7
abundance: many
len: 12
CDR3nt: TGCAGTGCTAGCCCTACCTCCTACGAGCAGTACTTC
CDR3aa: CSASPTSYEQYF

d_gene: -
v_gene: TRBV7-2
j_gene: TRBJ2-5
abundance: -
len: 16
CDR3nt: TGTGCCAGCAGCCCTAATTTTGGACAGTCACAAGAGACCCAGTACTTC
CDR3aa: CASSPNFGQSQETQYF

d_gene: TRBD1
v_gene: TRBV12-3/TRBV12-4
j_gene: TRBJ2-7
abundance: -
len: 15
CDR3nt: TGTGCCAGCAGCTACCGGGACAGGGGTATCTACGAGCAGTACTTC
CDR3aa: CASSYRDRGIYEQYF

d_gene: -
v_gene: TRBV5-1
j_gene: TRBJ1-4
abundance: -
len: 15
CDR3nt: TGCGCCAGCAGCTTATTGTCCAGGAATAATGAAAAACTGTTTTTT
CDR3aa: CASSLLSRNNEKLFF

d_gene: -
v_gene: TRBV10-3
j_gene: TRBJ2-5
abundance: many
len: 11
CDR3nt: TGTGCCACCTCCCAGGGAGAGACCCAGTACTTC
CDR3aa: CATSQGETQYF

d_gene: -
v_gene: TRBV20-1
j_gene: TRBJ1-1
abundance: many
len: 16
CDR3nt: TGCAGTGCTAGCGGGCTGGACAGACTATTGAACACTGAAGCTTTCTTT
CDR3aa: CSASGLDRLLNTEAFF

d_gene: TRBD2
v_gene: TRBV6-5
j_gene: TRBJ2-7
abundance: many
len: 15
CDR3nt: TGTGCCAGCAGTTACTCTGCAGCGGGATCCTACGAGCAGTACTTC
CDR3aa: CASSYSAAGSYEQYF

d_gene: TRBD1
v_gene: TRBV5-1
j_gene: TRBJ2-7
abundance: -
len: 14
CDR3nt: TGCGCCAGCAGCTCTCGGACAGGGGGCGGCGAGCAGTACTTC
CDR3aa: CASSSRTGGGEQYF

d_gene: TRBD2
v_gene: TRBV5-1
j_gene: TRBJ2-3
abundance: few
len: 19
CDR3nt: TGCGCCAGCAGCTTGGCAATGCTAGCGGGAGCGGCAGAAGGAGATACGCAGTATTTT
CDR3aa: CASSLAMLAGAAEGDTQYF

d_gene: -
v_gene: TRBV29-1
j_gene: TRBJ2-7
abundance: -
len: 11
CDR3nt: TGCAGCGTCGTGGGTCCACACGAGCAGTACTTC
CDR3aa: CSVVGPHEQYF

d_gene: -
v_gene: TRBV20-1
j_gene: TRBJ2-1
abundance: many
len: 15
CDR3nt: TGCAGTGCTAGTTCGACTACCAGCTCCTACAATGAGCAGTTCTTC
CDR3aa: CSASSTTSSYNEQFF

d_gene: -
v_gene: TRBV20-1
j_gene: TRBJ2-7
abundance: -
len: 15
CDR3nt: TGCAGTGCTAGAGATGGGCAGCAGAGCTCCTACGAGCAGTACTTC
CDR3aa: CSARDGQQSSYEQYF